The sequence of this T cell receptor beta chain was determined in a study of early T cells in non-severe SARS-CoV-2 infection. This clonotype showed up many times. Germline CDR1 is SNHLY and CDR2 is FYNNEI. V was trimmed by 6 bases and J by 0 bases, leaving 12 bases between them. This CDR3 spans 14 amino acids. MiXCR, applied by TCRdb to the 5' RACE reads, yields one record per CDR3 protein. Here the sample spans about 58,000 distinct CDR3 sequences, around 12% being singletons. This receptor was taken from an adult who was a healthcare worker with PCR-confirmed SARS-CoV-2 infection or an uninfected control (not recorded which). Specimen: whole blood. This chain links TRBV2 with TRBJ2-7; D possibly corresponds to TRBD1 (6 bases). CDR3 coding DNA: TGTGCCAGCAGCTTCCAGGGGAGCTCCTACGAGCAGTACTTC. Residues: CASSFQGSSYEQYF. The full variable domain, completed using reference TRBV2 and TRBJ2-7, is EPEVTQTPSHQVTQMGQEVILRCVPISNHLYFYWYRQILGQKVEFLVSFYNNEISEKSEIFDDQFSVERPDGSNFTLKIRSTKLEDSAMYFCASSFQGSSYEQYFGPGTRLTVT.